A selection of T cell receptor beta chains follows, all from one sample in a study of T cell responses to AZD1222 COVID-19 vaccine. The method was immunoSEQ multiplex PCR; TCRdb's version includes in-frame clones alone and lacks a portion of them. The sample gives 120,000 or so clones, roughly 88% of which show up once; 4.5% to 6% is in the top ten. The source material was peripheral blood, sampled on day 0 of AZD1222 vaccination. The receptor source for this set is an adult in good health. The CDR3 runs from the conserved cysteine through the conserved F or W. The order of the fields is clone size, D gene, V gene, J gene, CDR3 DNA, CDR3 protein. The D gene is left open where the match is weak. Clone sizes are given selectively: once, few, many, or a class where the clone is expanded.

>.|TRBD1|TRBV7-3|TRBJ2-5
TGTGCCAGCAGCCAAACGGGACAGGGGTGGGAGACCCAGTACTTC
CASSQTGQGWETQYF
>.|TRBD1|TRBV29-1|TRBJ2-1
TGCAGCGTTGAAGGGACAGGGGGTAATGAGCAGTTCTTC
CSVEGTGGNEQFF
>few|.|TRBV12-3/TRBV12-4|TRBJ2-5
TGTGCCAGCAGTTTAACGGAGACCCAGTACTTC
CASSLTETQYF
>.|TRBD1|TRBV11-2|TRBJ1-2
TGTGCCAGCCGGATACAGGGGGACGGTGGCTACACCTTC
CASRIQGDGGYTF
>few|.|TRBV27|TRBJ2-2
TGTGCCAGCAGTTTAGTCTGGACAGGAGGGACCGGGGAGCTGTTTTTT
CASSLVWTGGTGELFF
>medium-sized|.|TRBV6-2/TRBV6-3|TRBJ2-7
TGTGCCAGCAGTTACAAGATAAGGGGGGTTGCTTCCTACGAGCAGTACTTC
CASSYKIRGVASYEQYF
>.|.|TRBV6-5|TRBJ1-3
TGTGCCAGCCTGAGGGTTGGAAACACCATATATTTT
CASLRVGNTIYF
>.|.|TRBV4-1|TRBJ2-7
TGCGCCAGCAGCCAAGATCCGGGGGCTAGCTCCTACGAGCAGTACTTC
CASSQDPGASSYEQYF
>.|.|TRBV5-8|TRBJ1-2
TGTGCCAGCAGCTTGACGCCGGGGAGCTACACCTTC
CASSLTPGSYTF
>.|TRBD1|TRBV6-1|TRBJ1-1
TGTGCCAGCAGAGAAGGGGGCGGCACTGAAGCTTTCTTT
CASREGGGTEAFF
>.|TRBD1|TRBV15|TRBJ1-3
TGTGCCACCACTCTTGACAGGGGGCTTGGAAACACCATATATTTT
CATTLDRGLGNTIYF
>.|.|TRBV7-8|TRBJ2-3
TGTGCCAGCAGCCTCCTGGTTGTGTCCACTAGCACAGATACGCAGTATTTT
CASSLLVVSTSTDTQYF
>.|.|TRBV6-4|TRBJ1-5
TGTGCCAGCAGTGACTCGCGCAGGGGACGCGGCGGCAATCAGCCCCAGCATTTT
CASSDSRRGRGGNQPQHF
>.|.|TRBV25-1|TRBJ1-1
TGTGCCAGCAGTGAATATAGGAACACTGAAGCTTTCTTT
CASSEYRNTEAFF
>.|.|TRBV6-2/TRBV6-3|TRBJ1-1
TGTGCCAGCAGTTACGGGTCAGTCACTGAAGCTTTCTTT
CASSYGSVTEAFF
>once|.|TRBV14|TRBJ2-1
TGTGCCAGCAGCCAAGTTCGGGGAAGGGACAATGAGCAGTTCTTC
CASSQVRGRDNEQFF
>.|TRBD2|TRBV6-2/TRBV6-3|TRBJ2-1
TGTGCCAGCAGTACCCGACTAGCTAACGATGAGCAGTTCTTC
CASSTRLANDEQFF
>.|.|TRBV28|TRBJ1-4
TGTGCCAGCAGTTTTAGTAGTAAGGGAGGGCGTGAAAAACTGTTTTTT
CASSFSSKGGREKLFF
>.|.|TRBV6-5|TRBJ1-1
TGTGCCAGCAGTTTGACTGAGAACACTGAAGCTTTCTTT
CASSLTENTEAFF
>.|TRBD1|TRBV9|TRBJ2-7
TGTGCCAGCAGCGTAGAACCGGGACAGGGTAAAGAGCAGTACTTC
CASSVEPGQGKEQYF
>.|.|TRBV27|TRBJ2-5
TGTGCCAGCAGTTACACCCGGGGGCAAATCTACCAAGAGACCCAGTACTTC
CASSYTRGQIYQETQYF
>.|.|TRBV25-1|TRBJ1-2
TGTGCCAGCAGTCCAGGGTATGATGGCTACACCTTC
CASSPGYDGYTF
>.|TRBD2|TRBV2|TRBJ2-1
TGTGCCAGCAGCGGGGGGGAGTACAATGAGCAGTTCTTC
CASSGGEYNEQFF
>.|.|TRBV7-9|TRBJ1-5
TGTGCCAGCAGCTTATTGGATCAGCCCCAGCATTTT
CASSLLDQPQHF
>.|.|TRBV5-1|TRBJ1-2
TGCGCCAGCAGCTTGGAAGCAGGGAGTGGCTACACCTTC
CASSLEAGSGYTF
>.|.|TRBV27|TRBJ1-2
TGTGCCAGCTCGAGGTCCCCTGCTAACTATGGCTACACCTTC
CASSRSPANYGYTF
>.|.|TRBV3-1/TRBV3-2|TRBJ1-2
TGTGCCAGCAGCCAAGCAGGGCCCTATGGCTACACCTTC
CASSQAGPYGYTF
>.|.|TRBV6-2/TRBV6-3|TRBJ1-2
TGTGCCAGCAGTCCGAGGTACCTCCGGATGGGCTACACCTTC
CASSPRYLRMGYTF
>.|.|TRBV11-2|TRBJ2-7
TGTGCCAGCAGCTTAGTGACGGGAGACTACGAGCAGTACTTC
CASSLVTGDYEQYF
>.|TRBD1|TRBV6-5|TRBJ1-6
TGTGCCAGCAGAGCGACAGGGAGCTCACCCCTCCACTTT
CASRATGSSPLHF
>.|.|TRBV5-4|TRBJ1-5
TGTGCCAGCAGCTTTACACAGGGATCCGTCTCGAGCAATCAGCCCCAGCATTTT
CASSFTQGSVSSNQPQHF
>.|.|TRBV5-1|TRBJ1-1
TGCGCCAGCACACTCAACAGGGCTAACACTGAAGCTTTCTTT
CASTLNRANTEAFF
>.|.|TRBV28|TRBJ2-1
TGTGCCAGCAGTACCAAACAGGGTTTTGCCTACAATGAGCAGTTCTTC
CASSTKQGFAYNEQFF
>few|.|TRBV6-5|TRBJ2-2
TGTGCCAGCAGTCCCACCGAGGGGACCGGGGAGCTGTTTTTT
CASSPTEGTGELFF
>.|.|TRBV9|TRBJ1-6
TGTGCCAGCAGCGTAGGGACCCGGGATTCACCCCTCCACTTT
CASSVGTRDSPLHF
>.|.|TRBV6-5|TRBJ2-3
TGTGCCAGCCGAGACGGGCCCACCCCCACAGATACGCAGTATTTT
CASRDGPTPTDTQYF
>.|TRBD1|TRBV28|TRBJ1-6
TGTGCCAGCAGGGGCGGGACAGGCAGTAATTCACCCCTCCACTTT
CASRGGTGSNSPLHF
>few|.|TRBV6-1|TRBJ1-5
TGTGCCAGCAGTGAGGGCAGGGTGCAGGTTTTT
CASSEGRVQVF
>.|.|TRBV28|TRBJ1-2
TGTGCCAGCAGTTTCCTACAGGGTCACTATGGCTACACCTTC
CASSFLQGHYGYTF
>.|.|TRBV4-2|TRBJ2-3
TGTGCCAGCAGCCAAGATCTGTGGACAGATACGCAGTATTTT
CASSQDLWTDTQYF